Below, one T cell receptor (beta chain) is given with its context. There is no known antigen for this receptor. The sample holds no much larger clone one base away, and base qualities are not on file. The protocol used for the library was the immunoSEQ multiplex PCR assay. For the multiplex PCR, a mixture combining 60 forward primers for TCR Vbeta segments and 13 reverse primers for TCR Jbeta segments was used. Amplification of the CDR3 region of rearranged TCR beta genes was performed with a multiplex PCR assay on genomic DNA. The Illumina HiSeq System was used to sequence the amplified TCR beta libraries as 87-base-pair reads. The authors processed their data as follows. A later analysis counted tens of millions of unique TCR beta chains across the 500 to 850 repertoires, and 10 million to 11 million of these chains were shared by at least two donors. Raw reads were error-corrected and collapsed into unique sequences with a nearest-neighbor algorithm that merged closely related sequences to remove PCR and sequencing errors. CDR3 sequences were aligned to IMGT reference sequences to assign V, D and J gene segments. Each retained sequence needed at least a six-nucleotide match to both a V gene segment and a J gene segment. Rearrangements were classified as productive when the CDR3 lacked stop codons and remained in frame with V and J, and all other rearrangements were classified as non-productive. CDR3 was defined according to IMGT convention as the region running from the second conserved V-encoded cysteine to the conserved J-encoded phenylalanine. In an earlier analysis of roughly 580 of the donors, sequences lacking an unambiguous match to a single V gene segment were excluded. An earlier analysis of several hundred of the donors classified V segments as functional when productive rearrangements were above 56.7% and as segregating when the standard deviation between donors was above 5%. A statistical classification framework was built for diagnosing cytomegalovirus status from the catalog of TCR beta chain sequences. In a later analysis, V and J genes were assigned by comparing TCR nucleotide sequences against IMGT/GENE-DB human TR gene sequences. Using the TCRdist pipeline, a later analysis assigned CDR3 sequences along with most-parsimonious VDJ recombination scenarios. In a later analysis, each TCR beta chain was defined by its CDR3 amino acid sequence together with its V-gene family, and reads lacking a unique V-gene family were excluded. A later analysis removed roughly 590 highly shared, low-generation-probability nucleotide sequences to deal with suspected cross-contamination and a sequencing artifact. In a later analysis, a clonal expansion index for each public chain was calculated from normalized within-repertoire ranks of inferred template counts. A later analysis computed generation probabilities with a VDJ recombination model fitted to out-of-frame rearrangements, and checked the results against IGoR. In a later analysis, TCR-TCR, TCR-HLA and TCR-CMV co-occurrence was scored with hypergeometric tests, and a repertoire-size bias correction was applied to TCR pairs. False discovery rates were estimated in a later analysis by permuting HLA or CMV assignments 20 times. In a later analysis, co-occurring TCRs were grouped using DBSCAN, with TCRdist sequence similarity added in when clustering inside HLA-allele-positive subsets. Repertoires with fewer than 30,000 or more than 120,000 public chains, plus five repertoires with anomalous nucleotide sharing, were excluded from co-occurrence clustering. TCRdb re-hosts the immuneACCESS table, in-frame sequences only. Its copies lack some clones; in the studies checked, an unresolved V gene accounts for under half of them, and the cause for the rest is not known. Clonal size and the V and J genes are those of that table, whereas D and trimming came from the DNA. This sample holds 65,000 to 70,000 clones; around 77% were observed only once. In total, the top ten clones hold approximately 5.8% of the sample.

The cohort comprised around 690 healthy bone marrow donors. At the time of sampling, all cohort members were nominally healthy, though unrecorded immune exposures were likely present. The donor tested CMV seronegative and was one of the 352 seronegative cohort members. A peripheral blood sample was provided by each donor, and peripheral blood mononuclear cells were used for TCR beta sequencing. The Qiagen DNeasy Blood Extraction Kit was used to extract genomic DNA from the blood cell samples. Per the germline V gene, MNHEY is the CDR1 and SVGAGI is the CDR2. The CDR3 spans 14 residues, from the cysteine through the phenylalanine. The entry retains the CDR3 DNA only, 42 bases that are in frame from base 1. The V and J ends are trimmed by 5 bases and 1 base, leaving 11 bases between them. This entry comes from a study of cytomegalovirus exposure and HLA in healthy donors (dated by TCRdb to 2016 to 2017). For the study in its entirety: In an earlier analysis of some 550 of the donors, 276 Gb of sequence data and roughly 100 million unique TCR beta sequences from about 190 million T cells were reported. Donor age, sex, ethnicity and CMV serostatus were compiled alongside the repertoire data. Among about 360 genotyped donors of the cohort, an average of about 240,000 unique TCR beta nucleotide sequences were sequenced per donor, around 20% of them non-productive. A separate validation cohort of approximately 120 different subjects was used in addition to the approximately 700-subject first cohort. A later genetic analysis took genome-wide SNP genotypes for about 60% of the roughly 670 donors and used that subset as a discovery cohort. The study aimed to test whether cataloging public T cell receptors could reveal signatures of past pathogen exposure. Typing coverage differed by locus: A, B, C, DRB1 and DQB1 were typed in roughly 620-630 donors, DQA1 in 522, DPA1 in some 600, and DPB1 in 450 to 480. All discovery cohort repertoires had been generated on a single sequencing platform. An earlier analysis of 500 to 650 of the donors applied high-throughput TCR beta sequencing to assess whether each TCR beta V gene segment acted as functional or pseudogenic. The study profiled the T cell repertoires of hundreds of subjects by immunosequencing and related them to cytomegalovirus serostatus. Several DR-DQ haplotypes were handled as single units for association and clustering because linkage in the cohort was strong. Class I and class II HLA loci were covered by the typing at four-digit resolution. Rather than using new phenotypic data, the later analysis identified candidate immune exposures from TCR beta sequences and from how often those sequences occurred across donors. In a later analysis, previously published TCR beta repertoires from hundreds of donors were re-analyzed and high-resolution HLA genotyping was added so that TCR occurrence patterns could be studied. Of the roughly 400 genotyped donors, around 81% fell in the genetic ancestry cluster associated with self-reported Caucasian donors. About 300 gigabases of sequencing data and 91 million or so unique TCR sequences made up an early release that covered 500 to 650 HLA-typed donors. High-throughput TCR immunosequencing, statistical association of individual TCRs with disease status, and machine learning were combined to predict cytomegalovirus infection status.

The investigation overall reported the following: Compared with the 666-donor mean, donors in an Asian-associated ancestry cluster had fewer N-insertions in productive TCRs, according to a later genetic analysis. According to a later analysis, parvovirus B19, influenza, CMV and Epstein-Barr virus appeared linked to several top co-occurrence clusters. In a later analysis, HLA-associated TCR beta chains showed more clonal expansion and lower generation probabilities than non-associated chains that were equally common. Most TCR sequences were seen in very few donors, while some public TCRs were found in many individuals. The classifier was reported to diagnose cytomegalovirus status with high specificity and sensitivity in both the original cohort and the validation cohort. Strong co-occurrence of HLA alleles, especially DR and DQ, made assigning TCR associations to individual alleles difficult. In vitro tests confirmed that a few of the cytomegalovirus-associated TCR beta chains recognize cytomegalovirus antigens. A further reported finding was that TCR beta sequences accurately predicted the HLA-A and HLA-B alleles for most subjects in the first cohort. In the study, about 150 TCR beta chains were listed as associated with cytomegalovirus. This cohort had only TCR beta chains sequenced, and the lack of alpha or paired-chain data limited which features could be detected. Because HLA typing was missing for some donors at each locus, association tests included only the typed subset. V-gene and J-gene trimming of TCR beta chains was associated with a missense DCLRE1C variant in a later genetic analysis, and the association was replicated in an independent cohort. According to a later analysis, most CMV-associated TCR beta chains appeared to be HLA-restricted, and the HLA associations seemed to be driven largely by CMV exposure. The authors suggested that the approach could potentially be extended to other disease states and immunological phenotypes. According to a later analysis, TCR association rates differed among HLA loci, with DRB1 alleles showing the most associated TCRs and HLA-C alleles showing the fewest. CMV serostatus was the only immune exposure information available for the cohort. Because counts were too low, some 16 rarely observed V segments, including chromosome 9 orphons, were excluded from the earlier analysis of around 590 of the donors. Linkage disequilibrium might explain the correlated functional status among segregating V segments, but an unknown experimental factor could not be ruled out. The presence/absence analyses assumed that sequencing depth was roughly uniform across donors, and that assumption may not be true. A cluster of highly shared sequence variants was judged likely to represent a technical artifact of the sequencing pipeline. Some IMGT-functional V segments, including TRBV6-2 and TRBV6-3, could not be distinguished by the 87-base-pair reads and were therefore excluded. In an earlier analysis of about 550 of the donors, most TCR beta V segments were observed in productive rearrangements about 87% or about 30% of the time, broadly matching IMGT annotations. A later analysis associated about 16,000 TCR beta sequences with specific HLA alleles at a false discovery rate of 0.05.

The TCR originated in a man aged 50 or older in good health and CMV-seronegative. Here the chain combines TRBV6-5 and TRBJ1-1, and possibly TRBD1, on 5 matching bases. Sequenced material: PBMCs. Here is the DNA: TGTGCCAGCAGTGGACATGGTAGGAACACTGAAGCTTTCTTT. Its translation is CASSGHGRNTEAFF.